Included here is one T cell receptor beta chain sequence, with context. The table came from immunoSEQ multiplex PCR; TCRdb's copy has only in-frame clones and leaves some out. The repertoire holds some 60,000 clones, with nearly 95% as singletons. Between the trimmed V and J ends, which lost 1 base and 5 bases, there was a span of 11 bases. The germline CDR1 and CDR2 sequences are KGHSH and LQKENI. This CDR3 comprises 15 residues. The entry originates in a study of T cell changes during pregnancy in multiple sclerosis. The chain links TRBV18 to TRBJ2-2, with a weak D call TRBD2 (6 bases). Specimen: peripheral blood, collected in the first trimester of pregnancy. The TCR originated in a female donor with multiple sclerosis, enrolled in a pregnancy study. CDR3 residues: CASSPLASVTGELFF. The CDR3 DNA reads as TGTGCCAGCTCACCACTCGCTAGCGTTACCGGGGAGCTGTTTTTT. Using reference TRBV18 and TRBJ2-2 for the parts outside the CDR3, the full variable domain is NAGVMQNPRHLVRRRGQEARLRCSPMKGHSHVYWYRQLPEEGLKFMVYLQKENIIDESGMPKERFSAEFPKEGPSILRIQQVVRGDSAAYFCASSPLASVTGELFFGEGSRLTVL.